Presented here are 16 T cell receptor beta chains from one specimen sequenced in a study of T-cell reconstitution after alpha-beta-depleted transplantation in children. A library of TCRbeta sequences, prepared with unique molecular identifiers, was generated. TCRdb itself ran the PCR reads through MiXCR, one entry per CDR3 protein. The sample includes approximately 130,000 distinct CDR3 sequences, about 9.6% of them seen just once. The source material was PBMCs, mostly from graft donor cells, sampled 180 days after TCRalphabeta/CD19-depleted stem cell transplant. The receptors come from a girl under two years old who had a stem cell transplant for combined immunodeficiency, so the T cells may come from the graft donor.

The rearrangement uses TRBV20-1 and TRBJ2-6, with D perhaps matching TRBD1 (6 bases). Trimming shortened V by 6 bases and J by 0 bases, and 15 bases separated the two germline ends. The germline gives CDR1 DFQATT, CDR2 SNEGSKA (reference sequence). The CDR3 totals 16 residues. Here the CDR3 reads CSAGTRPSSGANVLTF. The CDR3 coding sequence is TGCAGTGCCGGGACAAGACCTTCCTCTGGGGCCAACGTCCTGACTTTC.

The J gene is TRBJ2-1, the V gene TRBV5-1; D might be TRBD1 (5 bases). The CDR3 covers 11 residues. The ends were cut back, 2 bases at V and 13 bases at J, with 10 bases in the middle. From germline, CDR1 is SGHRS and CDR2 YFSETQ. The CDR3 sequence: CASSLRQTQFF. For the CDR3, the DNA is TGCGCCAGCAGCTTACGACAGACACAGTTCTTC.

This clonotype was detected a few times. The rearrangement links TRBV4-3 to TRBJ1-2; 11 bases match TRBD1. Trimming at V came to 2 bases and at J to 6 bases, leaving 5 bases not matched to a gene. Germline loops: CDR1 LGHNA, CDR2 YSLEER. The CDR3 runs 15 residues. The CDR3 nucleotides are TGCGCCAGCAGCCAAACCCGGGACAGGGGGAATGGCTACACCTTC. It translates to CASSQTRDRGNGYTF.

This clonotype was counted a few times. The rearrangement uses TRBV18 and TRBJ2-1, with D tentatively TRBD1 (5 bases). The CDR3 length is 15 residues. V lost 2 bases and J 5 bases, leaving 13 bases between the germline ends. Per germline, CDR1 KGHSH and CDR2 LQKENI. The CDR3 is CASSPVRQLNNEQFF. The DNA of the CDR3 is TGTGCCAGCTCACCAGTTAGACAGTTGAACAATGAGCAGTTCTTC.

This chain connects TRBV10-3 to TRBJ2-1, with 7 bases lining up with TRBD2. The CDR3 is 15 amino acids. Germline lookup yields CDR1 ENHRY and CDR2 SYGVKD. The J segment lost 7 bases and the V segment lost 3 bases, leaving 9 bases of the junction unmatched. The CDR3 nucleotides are TGTGCCATCAGTGACCCCAGCGGGGTTAGGAATGAGCAGTTCTTC. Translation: CAISDPSGVRNEQFF.

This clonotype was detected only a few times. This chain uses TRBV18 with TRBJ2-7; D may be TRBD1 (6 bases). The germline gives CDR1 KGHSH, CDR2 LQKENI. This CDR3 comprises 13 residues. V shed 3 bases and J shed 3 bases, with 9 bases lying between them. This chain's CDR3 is CASSPNRVYEQYF. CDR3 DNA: TGTGCCAGCTCACCCAACAGGGTCTACGAGCAGTACTTC.

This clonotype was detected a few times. The CDR3 protein is CASSLGTVEQETQYF. CDR3 sequence (DNA): TGTGCCAGCAGCCTCGGGACAGTGGAACAAGAGACCCAGTACTTC. The chain is built from TRBV5-4 and TRBJ2-5, with 7 bases that match TRBD1. This CDR3 comprises 15 residues. The ends lost 4 bases at V and 2 bases at J; junction bases unmatched: 8. The germline CDR1 and CDR2 sequences are SGHNT and YYREEE (reference sequence).

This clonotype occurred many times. The CDR3 loop reads CASSQGVGTDTQYF. The CDR3 nucleotides read TGTGCCAGCTCACAAGGGGTAGGCACAGATACGCAGTATTTT. The chain employs TRBV18 and TRBJ2-3; D possibly corresponds to TRBD1 (5 bases). Trimming shortened V by 4 bases and J by 1 base, and 9 bases separated the two germline ends. Germline values: CDR1 KGHSH, CDR2 LQKENI. The CDR3 runs 14 residues.

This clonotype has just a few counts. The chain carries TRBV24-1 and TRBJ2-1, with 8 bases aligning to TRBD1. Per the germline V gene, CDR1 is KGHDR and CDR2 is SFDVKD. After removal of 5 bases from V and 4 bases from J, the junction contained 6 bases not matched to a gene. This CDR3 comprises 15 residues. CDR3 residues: CATSVNRGVYNEQFF. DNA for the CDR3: TGTGCCACCAGTGTTAACAGGGGGGTTTACAATGAGCAGTTCTTC.

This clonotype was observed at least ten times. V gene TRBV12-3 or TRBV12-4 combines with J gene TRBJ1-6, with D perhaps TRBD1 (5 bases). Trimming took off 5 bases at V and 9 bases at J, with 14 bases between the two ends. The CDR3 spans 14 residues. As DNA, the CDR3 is TGTGCCAGCAGTCCTGAGGGACTTGCTTCACCCCTCCACTTT. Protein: CASSPEGLASPLHF.

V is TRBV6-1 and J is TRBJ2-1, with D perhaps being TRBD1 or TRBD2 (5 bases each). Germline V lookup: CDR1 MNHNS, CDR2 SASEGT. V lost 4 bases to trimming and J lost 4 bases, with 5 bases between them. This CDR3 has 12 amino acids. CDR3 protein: CASSGGYNEQFF. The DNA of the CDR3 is TGTGCCAGCAGTGGGGGGTACAATGAGCAGTTCTTC.

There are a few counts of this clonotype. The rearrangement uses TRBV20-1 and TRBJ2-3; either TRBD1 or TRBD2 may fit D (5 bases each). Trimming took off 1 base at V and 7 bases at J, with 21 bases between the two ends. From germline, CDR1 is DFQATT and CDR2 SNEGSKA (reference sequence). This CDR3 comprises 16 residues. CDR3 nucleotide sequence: TGCAGTGCTAGAGGCTGGGGCCCCGGGATCGCAAATACGCAGTATTTT. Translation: CSARGWGPGIANTQYF.

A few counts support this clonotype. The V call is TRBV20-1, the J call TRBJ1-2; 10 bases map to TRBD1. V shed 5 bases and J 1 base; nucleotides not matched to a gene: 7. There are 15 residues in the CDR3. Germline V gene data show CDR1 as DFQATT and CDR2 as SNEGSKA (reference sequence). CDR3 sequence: CSAARTGGLNYGYTF. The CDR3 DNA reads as TGCAGTGCTGCCCGGACAGGGGGACTTAACTATGGCTACACCTTC.

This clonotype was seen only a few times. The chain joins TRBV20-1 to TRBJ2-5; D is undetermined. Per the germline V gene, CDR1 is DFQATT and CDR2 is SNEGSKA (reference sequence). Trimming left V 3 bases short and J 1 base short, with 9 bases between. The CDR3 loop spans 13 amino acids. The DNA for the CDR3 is TGCAGTGCTAGCCGGCCGTCCCAAGAGACCCAGTACTTC. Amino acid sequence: CSASRPSQETQYF.

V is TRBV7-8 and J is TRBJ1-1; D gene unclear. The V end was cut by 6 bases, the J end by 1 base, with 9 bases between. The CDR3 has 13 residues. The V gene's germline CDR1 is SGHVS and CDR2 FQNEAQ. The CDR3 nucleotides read TGTGCCAGCAGATGGGGAAGGAACACTGAAGCTTTCTTT. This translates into CASRWGRNTEAFF.

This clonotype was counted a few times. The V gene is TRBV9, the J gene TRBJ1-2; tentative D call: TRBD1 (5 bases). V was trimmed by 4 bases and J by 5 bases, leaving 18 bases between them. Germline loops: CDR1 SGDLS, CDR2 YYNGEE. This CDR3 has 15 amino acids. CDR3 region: CASSPLGGTQYGYTF. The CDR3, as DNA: TGTGCCAGCAGCCCCCTGGGAGGGACCCAGTATGGCTACACCTTC.